This record concerns one TCR beta chain sequence. What it binds is not known. This sample was included in a study of cytomegalovirus exposure and HLA in healthy donors. In the study overall: Later, an analysis reported that the 120 or so validation repertoires had used the same platform as the approximately 600 first-cohort repertoires.

The V end lost 4 bases, the J end lost 3 bases, and 18 bases lay between the germline ends. This CDR3 is built from 16 residues. Germline CDR1 reads KGHSH; CDR2 reads LQKENI. General study points: Within the 100 to 150 validation repertoires, first-cohort TCR clusters tended to co-occur, according to a later analysis. Rarity held for most TCR sequences, but there were some public TCRs that occurred in many donors. Cytomegalovirus association was assigned to more than 150 TCR beta chains.

The assay was immunoSEQ multiplex PCR, and TCRdb's table has in-frame clones only and misses some. The table records 200,000 to 250,000 clones, around 87% of them present only once. The V and J genes are TRBV18 and TRBJ1-1; D may be TRBD1 (5 bases). This clonotype was sampled from a woman between 18 and 29 years old in good health and CMV-seropositive. The sample was PBMCs. The DNA of the CDR3 is TGTGCCAGCTCACTCGAACAAGGGACTCTGGACACTGAAGCTTTCTTT. It codes for CASSLEQGTLDTEAFF.